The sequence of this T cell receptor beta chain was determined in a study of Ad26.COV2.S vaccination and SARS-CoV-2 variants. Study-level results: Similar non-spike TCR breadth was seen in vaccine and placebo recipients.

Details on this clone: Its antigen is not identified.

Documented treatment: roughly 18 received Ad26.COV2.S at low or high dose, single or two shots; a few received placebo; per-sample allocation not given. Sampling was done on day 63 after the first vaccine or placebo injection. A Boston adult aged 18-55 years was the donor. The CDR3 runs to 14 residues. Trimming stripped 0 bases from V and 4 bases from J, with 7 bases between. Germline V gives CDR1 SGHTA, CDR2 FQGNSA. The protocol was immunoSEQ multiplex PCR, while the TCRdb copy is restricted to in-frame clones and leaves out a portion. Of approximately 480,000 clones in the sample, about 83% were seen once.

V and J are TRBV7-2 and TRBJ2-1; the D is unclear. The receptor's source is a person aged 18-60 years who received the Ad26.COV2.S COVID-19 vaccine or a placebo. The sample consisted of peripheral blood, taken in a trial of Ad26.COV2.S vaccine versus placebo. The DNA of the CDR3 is TGTGCCAGCAGCTTAGCCCACGGTTACAATGAGCAGTTCTTC. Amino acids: CASSLAHGYNEQFF.